The entry that follows covers one T cell receptor beta chain sequence. These data come from a study of CD8+CD57+ T cells in acquired aplastic anemia. Study-level background: The sorted CD4+ and CD8+ cells yielded an average around 3 ug of DNA.

The V gene's germline CDR1 is SGHDT and CDR2 YYEEEE. The CDR3 covers 13 residues. V lost 1 base and J 9 bases, leaving 11 bases between the germline ends. Using genomic DNA as the template, TCR beta VDJ and CDR3 profiling was carried out. One entry per CDR3 protein results from TCRdb running MiXCR on the reads. This table has around 220,000 distinct CDR3 sequences, roughly 53% appearing once. Patients picked for sequencing had shown CD8+CD57+ cell expansion detected by flow cytometry. This sequence was found in a human donor with aplastic anemia. J is TRBJ2-1 and V is TRBV5-6; a weak D match, TRBD2 (6 bases). The sequenced sample consisted of sorted CD4+, CD8+, or CD8+CD57+ T cells (not recorded which) from PBMCs. The CDR3 nucleotides are TGTGCCAGCAGCTTGCAAAGGGGAGGTGAGCAGTTCTTC. Protein: CASSLQRGGEQFF.